The clone carrying this TCR beta chain occurred once. This sample stems from a study of cytomegalovirus exposure and HLA in healthy donors. The PCR used 60 Vbeta and 13 Jbeta primers. This table comes from immunoSEQ multiplex PCR, and its TCRdb copy is limited to in-frame clones, with some not included. The table records more than 110,000 clones, about four fifths of them present only once. The CDR3 extends over 13 amino acids. Germline V CDR1 and CDR2: MNHEY, SMNVEV (reference sequence). V was clipped by 6 bases and J by 7 bases, with 15 bases between them. V and J are TRBV27 and TRBJ1-1; D is unresolved. The receptor was isolated from a man aged 35 to 55 in good health and CMV-seropositive. The sequenced sample was PBMCs. CDR3 region: CASRDGGRDEAFF. The CDR3 nucleotides are TGTGCCAGCAGGGACGGCGGGCGAGATGAAGCTTTCTTT.